This TCR beta chain was found in a study of CD8+ T cells in alopecia areata (dated by TCRdb to 2016 to 2019). Study-level background: Treated patients were enrolled in an open-label pilot trial of oral tofacitinib, 5 to 10 mg twice daily, for moderate-to-severe alopecia areata. High-throughput TCRbeta sequencing was used to examine T cell clonal expansion in alopecia areata in both the C3H/HeJ mouse model and human patients. Scalp clonality was compared among normal scalp (n=4), patchy alopecia areata scalp (n=8), and alopecia totalis/universalis scalp (n=8). Human TCRbeta sequencing covered scalp tissue and sorted CD4+ and CD8+ peripheral blood T cells from patchy and totalis/universalis alopecia areata patients and healthy controls. RNA was extracted with the PAXgene miRNA kit for fixed scalp, the miRNeasy kit for PBMCs, and the RNeasy kit for mouse skin. In treated patients, disease severity was measured using the SALT score, which gives the percentage of scalp surface area affected. immunoSEQ multiplex PCR using 35 Vbeta forward primers and 13 Jbeta reverse primers was used to amplify TCRbeta CDR3 regions. Biopsies were taken from tofacitinib-treated patients at baseline and again at 4 and 24 weeks into treatment, and several of those patients also had a later scalp biopsy. Patients received tofacitinib for 6 to 18 months and were then followed off drug for 6 months to check for delayed response and recurrence.

Per the publication, the treatment or condition label means: oral pan-JAK inhibitor, 5-10 mg twice daily. Lesional scalp punch biopsies and peripheral blood were obtained from alopecia areata patients. PBMCs were isolated by density centrifugation and stained for CD3, CD4 and CD8, after which CD4+ and CD8+ T cells were sorted on a FACSAria. The sample holds a few counts of this clone. Its cognate antigen has yet to be identified. No per-base quality is available; no much larger clone lies one base away. CDR1 and CDR2 were assigned from the germline V gene as SGHVS and FQNEAQ. There are 14 amino acids in the CDR3, from cysteine to phenylalanine inclusive. The entry retains the CDR3 DNA only, 42 bases that are in frame from base 1. V loses 5 bases of germline sequence and J loses 2 bases, and the interval between the two ends is 13 bases. Library preparation was by the immunoSEQ multiplex PCR assay. For TCR sequencing, RNA was extracted from every sample and reverse transcribed into cDNA to serve as template. First-strand cDNA was synthesized using SuperScript III with a 2:1 mix of oligo-dT and random hexamers. A synthetic immune receptor repertoire was used to measure amplification bias, and any remaining bias was corrected computationally. Per the source publication's procedure: Raw reads were preprocessed for error removal, and CDR3 was defined according to IMGT conventions as running from the conserved cysteine to phenylalanine. Clonality was computed by normalizing Shannon entropy by log2 of the number of productive unique TCRs and subtracting the result from 1. Whether each scalp clone was CD4 or CD8 was inferred by checking scalp TCRbeta sequences against the CD4 and CD8 repertoires from sorted blood. The table comes from immuneACCESS by way of TCRdb, which keeps in-frame sequences with V and J called. Part of the clones is missing from these tables; in studies checked, under half for an unresolved V gene and the rest for unknown reasons. That table supplies the V and J calls and clone size; D and trimming were determined from the DNA. This sample holds around 300,000 clones; 60% were observed only once. More than 0.85% of the sample lies in the top ten.

What the authors observed across the whole study: Tofacitinib significantly lowered scalp clonality and the number of expanded CD8+ clones among the top 100 scalp clones. During tofacitinib treatment, many expanded lesional clones stuck around in both scalp and blood, and this persistence may partly explain why relapse happens after treatment is stopped. Resident alphabeta T cells in normal human skin are also sequenced, complicating scalp TCR repertoire analysis, unlike mouse skin dominated by gammadelta T cells. Because the treated cohort was small and had only one nonresponder, larger studies are needed to examine links between baseline CD8+ expansion and response. Higher clonality and more expanded CD8+ clones were observed in lesional scalp than in normal scalp, particularly in alopecia totalis/universalis, a finding suggestive of antigenic drive. Shared TCR sequences between patients were less evident than in mice, which may be partly attributable to HLA diversity in the patient population.

The receptor comes from a human donor with alopecia areata. The sequenced sample was CD4+ T cells sorted from blood, obtained between weeks 51 and 54, from a patient treated with tofacitinib. Here the chain combines TRBV7-8 and TRBJ2-7, and the D gene may be TRBD2, 7 bases matching. The CDR3 corresponds to CASSRGGSAYEQYF. The nucleotide sequence is TGTGCCAGCAGCAGGGGGGGCAGTGCCTACGAGCAGTACTTC.